This TCR beta chain was identified during a study of T-cell reconstitution after alpha-beta-depleted transplantation in children. This clonotype was recorded at least ten times. The V end lost 3 bases, the J end lost 6 bases, and 3 bases lay between the germline ends. The CDR3 is 11 amino acids. This sample's TCRbeta library carried unique molecular identifier barcodes. TCRdb redid the calling of the PCR reads with MiXCR, one entry per CDR3 protein. Of about 610,000 distinct CDR3 sequences listed, 8% to 11% were seen once; the top ten hold 3.5% to 5%. The rearrangement joins TRBV12-3 or TRBV12-4 to TRBJ2-1; D remains ambiguous. The receptor was derived from a human donor who donated a stem cell graft to a child with acute myeloid leukemia. The starting material was PBMCs from the stem cell graft donor, obtained from the stem cell graft. Written as DNA, the CDR3 is TGTGCCAGCAGTTTCCCCAATGAGCAGTTCTTC. The encoded protein is CASSFPNEQFF.